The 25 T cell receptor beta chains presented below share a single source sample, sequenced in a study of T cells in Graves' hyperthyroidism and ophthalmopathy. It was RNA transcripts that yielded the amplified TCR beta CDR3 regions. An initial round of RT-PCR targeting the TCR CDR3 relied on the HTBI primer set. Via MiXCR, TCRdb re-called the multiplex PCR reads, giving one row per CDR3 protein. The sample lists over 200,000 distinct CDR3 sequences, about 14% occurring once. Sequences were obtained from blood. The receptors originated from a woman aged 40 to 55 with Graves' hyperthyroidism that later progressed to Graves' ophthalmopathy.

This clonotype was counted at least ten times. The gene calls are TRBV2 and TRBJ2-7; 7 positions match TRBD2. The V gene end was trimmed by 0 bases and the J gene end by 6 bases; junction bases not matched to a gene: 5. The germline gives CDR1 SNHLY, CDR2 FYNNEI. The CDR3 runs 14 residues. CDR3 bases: TGTGCCAGCAGTGAAGCTGGGGGAGGGTTCGAGCAGTACTTC. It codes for CASSEAGGGFEQYF.

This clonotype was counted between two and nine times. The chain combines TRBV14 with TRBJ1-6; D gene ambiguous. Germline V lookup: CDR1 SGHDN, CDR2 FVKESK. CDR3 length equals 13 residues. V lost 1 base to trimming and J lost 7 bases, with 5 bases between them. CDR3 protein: CASSQGWNSPLHF. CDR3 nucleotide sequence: TGTGCCAGCAGCCAAGGCTGGAATTCACCCCTCCACTTT.

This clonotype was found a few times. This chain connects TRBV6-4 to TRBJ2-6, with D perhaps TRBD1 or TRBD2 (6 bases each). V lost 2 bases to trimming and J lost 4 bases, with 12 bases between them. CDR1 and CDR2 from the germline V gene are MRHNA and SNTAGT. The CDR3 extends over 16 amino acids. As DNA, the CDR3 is TGTGCCAGCAGTGACGTCTCGGGGGCCGGGGCCAACGTCCTGACTTTC. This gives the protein CASSDVSGAGANVLTF.

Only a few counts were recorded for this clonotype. The CDR3 sequence is CSARRQGKGVREQYF. In DNA form, the CDR3 reads TGCAGTGCTAGGAGACAGGGGAAAGGTGTAAGGGAGCAGTACTTC. The genes are TRBV20-1 and TRBJ2-7, with TRBD1 identical over 8 bases. V trimming: 3 bases; J trimming: 7 bases; junction bases outside the gene matches: 14. The length of the CDR3 is 15 residues. Germline V lookup: CDR1 DFQATT, CDR2 SNEGSKA (reference sequence).

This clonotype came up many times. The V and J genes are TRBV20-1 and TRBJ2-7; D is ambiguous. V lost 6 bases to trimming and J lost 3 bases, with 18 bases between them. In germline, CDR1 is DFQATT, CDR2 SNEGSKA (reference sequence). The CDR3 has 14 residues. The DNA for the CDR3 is TGCAGTGCAACCACCCGACTCAACATCTACGAGCAGTACTTC. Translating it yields CSATTRLNIYEQYF.

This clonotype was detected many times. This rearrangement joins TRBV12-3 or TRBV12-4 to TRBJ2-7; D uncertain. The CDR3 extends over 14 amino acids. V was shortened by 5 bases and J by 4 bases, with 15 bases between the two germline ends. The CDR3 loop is CASSKGDFDYEQYF. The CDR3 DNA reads TGTGCCAGCAGTAAGGGTGACTTCGATTACGAGCAGTACTTC.

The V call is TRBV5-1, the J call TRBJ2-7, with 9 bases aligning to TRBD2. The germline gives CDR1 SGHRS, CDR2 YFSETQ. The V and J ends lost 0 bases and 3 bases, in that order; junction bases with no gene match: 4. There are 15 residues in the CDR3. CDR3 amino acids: CASSLGASGIYEQYF. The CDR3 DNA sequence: TGCGCCAGCAGCTTGGGGGCTAGCGGGATCTACGAGCAGTACTTC.

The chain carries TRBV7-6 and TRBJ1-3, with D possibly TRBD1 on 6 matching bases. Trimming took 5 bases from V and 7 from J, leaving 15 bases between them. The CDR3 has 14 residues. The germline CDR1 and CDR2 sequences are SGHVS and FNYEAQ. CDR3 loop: CASSLSGAWNTIYF. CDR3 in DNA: TGTGCCAGCAGCCTATCAGGGGCCTGGAACACCATATATTTT.

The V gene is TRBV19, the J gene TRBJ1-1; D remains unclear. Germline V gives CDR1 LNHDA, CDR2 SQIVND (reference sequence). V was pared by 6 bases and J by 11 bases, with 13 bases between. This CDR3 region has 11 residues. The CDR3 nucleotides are TGTGCCAGTAGCTCCGGCCACGGGGCTTTCTTT. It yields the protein CASSSGHGAFF.

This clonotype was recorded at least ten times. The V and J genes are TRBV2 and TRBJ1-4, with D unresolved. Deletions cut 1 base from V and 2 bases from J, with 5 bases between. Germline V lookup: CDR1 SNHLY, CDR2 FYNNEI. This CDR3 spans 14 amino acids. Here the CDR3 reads CASSEEYTNEKLFF. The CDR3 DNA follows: TGTGCCAGCAGTGAAGAATACACTAATGAAAAACTGTTTTTT.

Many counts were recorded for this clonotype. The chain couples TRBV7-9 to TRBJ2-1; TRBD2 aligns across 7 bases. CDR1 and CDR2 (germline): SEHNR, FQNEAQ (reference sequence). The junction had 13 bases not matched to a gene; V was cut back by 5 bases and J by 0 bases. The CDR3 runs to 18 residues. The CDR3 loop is CASSIRLAGRSSYNEQFF. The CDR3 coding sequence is TGTGCCAGCAGCATCCGACTAGCTGGGAGGAGCTCCTACAATGAGCAGTTCTTC.

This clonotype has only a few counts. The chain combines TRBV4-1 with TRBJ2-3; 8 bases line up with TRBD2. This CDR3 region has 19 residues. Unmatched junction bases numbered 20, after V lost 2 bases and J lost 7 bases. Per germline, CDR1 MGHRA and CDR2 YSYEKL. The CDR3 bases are TGCGCCAGCAGCCAATTGGTACCCCGGGAACTAGCGGATCAAAATACGCAGTATTTT. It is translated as CASSQLVPRELADQNTQYF.

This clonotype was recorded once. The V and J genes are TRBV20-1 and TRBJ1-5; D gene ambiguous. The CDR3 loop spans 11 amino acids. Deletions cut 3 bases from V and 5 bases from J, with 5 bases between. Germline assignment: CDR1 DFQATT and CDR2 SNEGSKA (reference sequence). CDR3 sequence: CSARGDQPQHF. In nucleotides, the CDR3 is TGCAGTGCTAGGGGTGATCAGCCCCAGCATTTT.

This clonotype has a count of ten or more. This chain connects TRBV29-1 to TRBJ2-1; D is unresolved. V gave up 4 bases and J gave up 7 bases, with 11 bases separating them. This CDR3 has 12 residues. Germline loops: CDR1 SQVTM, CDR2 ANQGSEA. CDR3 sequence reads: CSVVGAWNEQFF. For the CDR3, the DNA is TGCAGCGTTGTGGGCGCGTGGAATGAGCAGTTCTTC.

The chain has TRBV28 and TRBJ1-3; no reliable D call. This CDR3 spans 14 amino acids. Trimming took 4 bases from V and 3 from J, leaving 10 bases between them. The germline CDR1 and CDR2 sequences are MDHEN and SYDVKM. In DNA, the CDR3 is TGTGCCAGCAGTTCTGGAACGGATGGAAACACCATATATTTT. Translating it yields CASSSGTDGNTIYF.

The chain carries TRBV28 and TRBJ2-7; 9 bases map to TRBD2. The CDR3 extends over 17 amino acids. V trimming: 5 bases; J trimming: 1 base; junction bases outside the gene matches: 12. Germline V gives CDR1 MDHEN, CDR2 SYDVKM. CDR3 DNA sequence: TGTGCCAGCAGTCGTTCGGGACTAGCCCTACAATCCTACGAGCAGTACTTC. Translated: CASSRSGLALQSYEQYF. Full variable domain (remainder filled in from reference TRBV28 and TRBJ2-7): DVKVTQSSRYLVKRTGEKVFLECVQDMDHENMFWYRQDPGLGLRLIYFSYDVKMKEKGDIPEGYSVSREKKERFSLILESASTNQTSMYLCASSRSGLALQSYEQYFGPGTRLTVT.

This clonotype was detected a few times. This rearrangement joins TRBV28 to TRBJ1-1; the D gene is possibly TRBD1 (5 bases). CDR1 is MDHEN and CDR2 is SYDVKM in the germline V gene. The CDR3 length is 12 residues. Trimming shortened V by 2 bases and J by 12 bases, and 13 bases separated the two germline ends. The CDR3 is CASSLGGAATFF. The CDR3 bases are TGTGCCAGCAGTTTAGGGGGTGCGGCAACTTTCTTT.

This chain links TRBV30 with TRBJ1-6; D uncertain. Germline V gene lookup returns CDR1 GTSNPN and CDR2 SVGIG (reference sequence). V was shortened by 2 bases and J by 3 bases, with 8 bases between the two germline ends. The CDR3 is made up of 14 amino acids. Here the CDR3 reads CAWSMEDYNSPLHF. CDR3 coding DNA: TGTGCCTGGAGTATGGAGGACTATAATTCACCCCTCCACTTT. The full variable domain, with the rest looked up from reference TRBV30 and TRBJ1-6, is SQTIHQWPATLVQPVGSPLSLECTVEGTSNPNLYWYRQAAGRGLQLLFYSVGIGQISSEVPQNLSASRPQDRQFILSSKKLLLSDSGFYLCAWSMEDYNSPLHFGNGTRLTVT.

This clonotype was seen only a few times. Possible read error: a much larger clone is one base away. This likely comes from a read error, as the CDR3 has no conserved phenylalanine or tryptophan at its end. The CDR3: CASSPGDNYEQYL. The CDR3, as DNA: TGTGCCAGCTCACCCGGGGACAACTACGAGCAGTACCTC. This chain connects TRBV18 to TRBJ2-7, with D tentatively TRBD1 (6 bases). V dropped 3 bases and J dropped 3 bases, with 9 bases sitting between them. Germline loops: CDR1 KGHSH, CDR2 LQKENI. This CDR3 has 13 residues.

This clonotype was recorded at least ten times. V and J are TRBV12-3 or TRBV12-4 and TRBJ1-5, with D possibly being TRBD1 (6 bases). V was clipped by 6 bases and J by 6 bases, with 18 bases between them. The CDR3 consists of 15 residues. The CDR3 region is CASSRAQGVSQPQHF. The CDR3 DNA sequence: TGTGCCAGCAGCCGCGCACAGGGCGTTAGTCAGCCCCAGCATTTT.

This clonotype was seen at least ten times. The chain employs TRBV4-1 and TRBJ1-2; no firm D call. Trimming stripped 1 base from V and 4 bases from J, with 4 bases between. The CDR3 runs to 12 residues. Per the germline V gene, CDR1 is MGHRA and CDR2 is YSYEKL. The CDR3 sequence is CASSQVPYGYTF. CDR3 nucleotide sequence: TGCGCCAGCAGCCAAGTTCCCTATGGCTACACCTTC.

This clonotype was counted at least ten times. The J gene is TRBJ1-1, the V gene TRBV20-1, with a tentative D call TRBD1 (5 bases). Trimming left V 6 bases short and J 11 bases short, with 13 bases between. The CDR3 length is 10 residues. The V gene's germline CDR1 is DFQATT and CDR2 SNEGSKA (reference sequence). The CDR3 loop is CSAPDSWAFF. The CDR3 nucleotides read TGCAGTGCCCCCGACAGTTGGGCTTTCTTT.

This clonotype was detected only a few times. CDR3 nucleotide sequence: TGTGCCAGCAGCAAATGGATTAGCGGGCGTACTGGGGCCAACGTCCTGACTTTC. Its translation is CASSKWISGRTGANVLTF. The chain couples TRBV5-4 to TRBJ2-6, with 7 bases fitting TRBD2. V gave up 4 bases and J gave up 2 bases; unmatched junction bases: 12. CDR1 and CDR2 (germline): SGHNT, YYREEE (reference sequence). The CDR3 runs 18 residues. Full variable domain (remainder filled in from reference TRBV5-4 and TRBJ2-6): ETGVTQSPTHLIKTRGQQVTLRCSSQSGHNTVSWYQQALGQGPQFIFQYYREEENGRGNFPPRFSGLQFPNYSSELNVNALELDDSALYLCASSKWISGRTGANVLTFGAGSRLTVL.

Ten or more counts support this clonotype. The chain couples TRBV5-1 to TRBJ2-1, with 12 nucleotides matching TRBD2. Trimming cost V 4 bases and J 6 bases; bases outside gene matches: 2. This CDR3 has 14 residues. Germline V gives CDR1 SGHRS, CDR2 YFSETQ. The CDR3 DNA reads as TGCGCCAGCAGCCGGACTAGCGGGGTCAATGAGCAGTTCTTC. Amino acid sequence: CASSRTSGVNEQFF.

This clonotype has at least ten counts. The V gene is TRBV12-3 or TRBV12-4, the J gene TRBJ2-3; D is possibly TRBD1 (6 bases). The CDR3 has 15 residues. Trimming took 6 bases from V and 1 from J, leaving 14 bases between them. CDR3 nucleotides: TGTGCCAGCAGCCCTCGACACAGGGGCACAGATACGCAGTATTTT. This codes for CASSPRHRGTDTQYF.